The 4 T cell receptor beta chains reported below all come from one sample, sequenced in a study of CD8 T cell repertoires and HIV-1 epitope variants. Using immunoSEQ multiplex PCR, the repertoire was profiled, and TCRdb retains in-frame clones only, with some absent. Among several thousand clones listed, 50% to 75% were seen once. No antigen has been identified for these receptors. The sequenced sample was cultured CD8+ T cells derived from PBMCs. The receptors were sampled from a male donor with HIV.

V gene TRBV7-9 combines with J gene TRBJ2-4; no clear D. The CDR3 consists of 13 residues. Germline lookup yields CDR1 SEHNR and CDR2 FQNEAQ (reference sequence). V lost 1 base to trimming and J lost 4 bases, with 5 bases between them. This chain's CDR3 is CASSLGGKNIQYF. CDR3 coding DNA: TGTGCCAGCAGCTTAGGAGGAAAAAACATTCAGTACTTC.

V and J are TRBV29-1 and TRBJ2-1, with TRBD2 matching over 7 bases. With V trimmed by 1 base and J by 4 bases, 10 bases remained unmatched. Looked up from germline, CDR1 is SQVTM and CDR2 is ANQGSEA. The CDR3 runs to 16 residues. The CDR3 region is CSVEALGGIIYNEQFF. The DNA for the CDR3 is TGCAGCGTTGAAGCACTCGGGGGGATCATATACAATGAGCAGTTCTTC.

As regards this clone: Other nucleotide sequences in the sample specify the same CDR3. V gene TRBV7-9 combines with J gene TRBJ1-1, with 7 bases matching TRBD1. The CDR3 covers 13 residues. After removal of 6 bases from V and 8 bases from J, the junction contained 9 bases not matched to a gene. Looked up from germline, CDR1 is SEHNR and CDR2 is FQNEAQ (reference sequence). The CDR3 region is CASSFTGDTEAFF. Here the CDR3 DNA reads TGTGCCAGCAGTTTTACAGGGGATACCGAAGCTTTCTTT. Combining the CDR3 with reference TRBV7-9 and TRBJ1-1 gives the whole variable domain DTGVSQNPRHKITKRGQNVTFRCDPISEHNRLYWYRQTLGQGPEFLTYFQNEAQLEKSRLLSDRFSAERPKGSFSTLEIQRTEQGDSAMYLCASSFTGDTEAFFGQGTRLTVV.

The chain recombines TRBV7-9 with TRBJ1-2; D is perhaps TRBD1 (5 bases). V lost 2 bases and J lost 4, with 11 bases in between. This CDR3 comprises 14 residues. Germline CDR1 SEHNR, CDR2 FQNEAQ (reference sequence). CDR3 region: CASSLLTATYGYTF. The CDR3 region has the DNA TGTGCCAGCAGCTTATTGACAGCGACCTATGGCTACACCTTC.